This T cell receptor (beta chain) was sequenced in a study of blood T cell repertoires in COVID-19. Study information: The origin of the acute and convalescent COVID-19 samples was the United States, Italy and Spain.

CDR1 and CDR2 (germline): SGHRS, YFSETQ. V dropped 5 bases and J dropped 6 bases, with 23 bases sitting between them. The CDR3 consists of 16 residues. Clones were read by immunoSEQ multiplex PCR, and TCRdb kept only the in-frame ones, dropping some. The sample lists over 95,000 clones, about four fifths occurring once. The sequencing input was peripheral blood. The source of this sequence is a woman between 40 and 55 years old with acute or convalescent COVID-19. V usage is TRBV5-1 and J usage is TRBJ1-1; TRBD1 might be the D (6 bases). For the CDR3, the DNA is TGCGCCAGCAGGCCGGGACATGAACGAGGCTGGGCTGAAGCTTTCTTT. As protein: CASRPGHERGWAEAFF.